This T cell receptor (beta chain) was retrieved from a study of cytomegalovirus exposure and HLA in healthy donors. Germline V CDR1 and CDR2: LNHDA, SQIVND (reference sequence). This CDR3 spans 13 amino acids. V lost 5 bases, J lost 8 bases, and 8 bases stayed unmatched. The PCR was carried out with 60 Vbeta primers and 13 Jbeta primers. Per the original methods: The authors later counted tens of millions of unique TCR beta chains, 8.5 million to 13 million of them shared. Clones were sequenced by immunoSEQ multiplex PCR, and TCRdb holds only the in-frame ones, with some missing. The DNA gave D and trimming, while V, J and clone size come from that table. Of approximately 160,000 clones detected, approximately 80% appear once; the ten largest clones hold around 4.4%.

The material sequenced was PBMCs. The receptor was derived from a woman in her 50s in good health and CMV-seropositive. The J gene is TRBJ1-1, the V gene TRBV19; TRBD1 matches at 7 bases. The DNA of the CDR3 is TGTGCCAGTAGTGCCGGGACAGCACAAGAAGCTTTCTTT. It is translated as CASSAGTAQEAFF. The full variable domain, its missing parts supplied by reference TRBV19 and TRBJ1-1, is DGGITQSPKYLFRKEGQNVTLSCEQNLNHDAMYWYRQDPGQGLRLIYYSQIVNDFQKGDIAEGYSVSREKKESFPLTVTSAQKNPTAFYLCASSAGTAQEAFFGQGTRLTVV.